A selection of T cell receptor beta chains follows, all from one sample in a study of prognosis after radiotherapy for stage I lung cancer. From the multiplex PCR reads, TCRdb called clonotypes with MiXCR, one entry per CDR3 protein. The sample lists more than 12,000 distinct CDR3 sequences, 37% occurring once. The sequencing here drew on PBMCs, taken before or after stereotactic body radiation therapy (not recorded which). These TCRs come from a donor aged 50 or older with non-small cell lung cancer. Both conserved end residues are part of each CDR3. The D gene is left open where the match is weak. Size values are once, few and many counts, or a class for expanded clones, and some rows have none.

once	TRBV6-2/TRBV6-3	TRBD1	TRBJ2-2	CASREQGPGELFF	TGTGCCAGCAGAGAACAGGGGCCAGGGGAGCTGTTTTTT
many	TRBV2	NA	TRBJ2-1	CASSEVAAPEQFF	TGTGCCAGCAGTGAAGTGGCGGCCCCTGAGCAGTTCTTC
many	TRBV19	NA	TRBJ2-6	CASGVGAGANVLTF	TGTGCCAGTGGGGTTGGGGCTGGGGCCAACGTCCTGACTTTC
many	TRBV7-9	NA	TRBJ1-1	CASGQAHTEAFF	TGTGCCAGCGGCCAGGCACACACTGAAGCTTTCTTT
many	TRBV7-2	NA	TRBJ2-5	CASSPRGGFLTQYF	TGTGCCAGCAGCCCGCGGGGAGGATTTTTGACCCAGTACTTC
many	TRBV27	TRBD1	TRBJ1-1	CASTSGDSTEAFF	TGTGCCAGCACCTCCGGGGACAGCACCGAAGCTTTCTTT
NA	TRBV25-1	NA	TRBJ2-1	CARAKTYNEQFF	TGTGCCAGGGCTAAGACCTACAATGAGCAGTTCTTC
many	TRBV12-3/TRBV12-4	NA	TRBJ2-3	CASSLAGQRQYF	TGTGCCAGCAGTTTAGCGGGGCAACGGCAGTATTTT
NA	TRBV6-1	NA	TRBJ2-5	CASRGANQETQYF	TGTGCCAGCAGGGGCGCCAACCAAGAGACCCAGTACTTC
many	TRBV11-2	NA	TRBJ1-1	CASRPTWGTEAFF	TGTGCCAGCAGACCCACTTGGGGCACTGAAGCTTTCTTT
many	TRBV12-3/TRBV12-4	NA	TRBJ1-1	CASSFGGEDTEAFF	TGTGCCAGCAGTTTTGGTGGGGAGGACACTGAAGCTTTCTTT
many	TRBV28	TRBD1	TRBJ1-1	CASSLTGWGTGRVGAFF	TGTGCCAGCAGTTTAACAGGATGGGGGACAGGGAGGGTAGGGGCTTTCTTT